A selection of T cell receptor beta chains follows, all from one sample in a study of regulatory T cells. The repertoire was sequenced with immunoSEQ multiplex PCR; TCRdb's copy has only in-frame clones and lacks some. The sample has over 20,000 clones; roughly 84% are singletons. Sequencing was performed on conventional CD4+ T cells sorted from blood. The origin of the receptors is a child aged 10-17 years with CD3G deficiency. Each CDR3 is given with its conserved first and last residue. D genes are given only for firm matches. A clone size is listed for some rows: how often the clone was seen (once, few, many), or a class if it is expanded.

J,V,length,size,D,DNA,CDR3
TRBJ2-7,TRBV7-9,12,-,-,TGTGCCAGCAGCTTAAGGGCGGGGGAGCAGTACTTC,CASSLRAGEQYF
TRBJ2-1,TRBV6-1,14,-,TRBD2,TGTGCCAGCAGTCGCGGGAGGATGGACAATGAGCAGTTCTTC,CASSRGRMDNEQFF
TRBJ1-5,TRBV28,17,-,-,TGTGCCAGCAGTTTTCGCCCACAGGGTTTTAGCAATCAGCCCCAGCATTTT,CASSFRPQGFSNQPQHF
TRBJ2-5,TRBV7-9,14,-,TRBD2,TGTGCCAGCAGCTTAGGACTAGCGGGAGAGACCCAGTACTTC,CASSLGLAGETQYF
TRBJ1-1,TRBV6-1,14,-,-,TGTGCCAGCAGTGAAGCGGGGAGACGGACTGAAGCTTTCTTT,CASSEAGRRTEAFF
TRBJ2-7,TRBV7-6,13,-,-,TGTGCCAGCAGCTTAATAGCGGAAAGCGAGCAGTACTTC,CASSLIAESEQYF
TRBJ2-2,TRBV7-9,15,-,-,TGTGCCAGCACCAAGGGGGACACGAACACCGGGGAGCTGTTTTTT,CASTKGDTNTGELFF
TRBJ1-1,TRBV28,14,-,-,TGTGCCAGCAGTTTATCGGGGGGGGAGTCAGCGGCTTTCTTT,CASSLSGGESAAFF
TRBJ2-1,TRBV6-6,11,-,-,TGTGCCAGCAGTTACGGGAGGGAGCAGTTCTTC,CASSYGREQFF
TRBJ1-2,TRBV21-1,14,-,-,TGTGCCAGCAGCAAATGGGTGACGTTCTATGGCTACACCTTC,CASSKWVTFYGYTF
TRBJ2-7,TRBV10-2,11,-,-,TGCGCCAGCAGCCCTGGGGGCGAGCAGTACTTC,CASSPGGEQYF
TRBJ1-1,TRBV5-1,14,-,-,TGCGCCAGCAGCTTTATCGGACAAGGGGCTGAAGCTTTCTTT,CASSFIGQGAEAFF
TRBJ2-1,TRBV7-9,14,-,-,TGTGCCAGCAGCTCCTTCACTAGCAAGAATGAGCAGTTCTTC,CASSSFTSKNEQFF
TRBJ2-7,TRBV6-1,16,few,TRBD2,TGTGCCAGCAGTGTTCCCAGGACTAGCGGGAACTACGAGCAGTACTTC,CASSVPRTSGNYEQYF
TRBJ2-5,TRBV6-1,15,-,-,TGTGCCAGCAGTGAAACGGGCACTAGCCGAGAGACCCAGCACTTC,CASSETGTSRETQHF
TRBJ2-3,TRBV5-1,13,-,-,TGCGCCAGCAGCTTTACGGGAAGGGATACGCAGTATTTT,CASSFTGRDTQYF
TRBJ2-1,TRBV19,11,-,-,TGTGCCAGTAGTAAGGGACCAGAGCAGTTCTTC,CASSKGPEQFF
TRBJ1-1,TRBV11-2,13,-,TRBD1,TGTGCCAGCAGGAGACAGGGGGGCACTGAAGCTTTCTTT,CASRRQGGTEAFF
TRBJ2-3,TRBV10-3,17,-,TRBD2,TGTGCCATCAGTGAGGGACTAGCGGGAGAGCGTGGGTATACGCAGTATTTT,CAISEGLAGERGYTQYF
TRBJ1-4,TRBV28,15,-,-,TGTGCCAGCAGCCAAAGGAATGGGCAGCGGGAAAAACTGTTTTTT,CASSQRNGQREKLFF
TRBJ2-7,TRBV6-1,12,large,-,TGTGCCAGCAGGGGACACCTATACGAGCAGTACTTC,CASRGHLYEQYF
TRBJ2-7,TRBV10-3,14,-,TRBD1,TGTGCCGCTCGTCGGGGACAGGGATCTAGGGAGCAGTACTTC,CAARRGQGSREQYF
TRBJ2-2,TRBV28,16,-,TRBD1,TGTGCCAGCAGCCCAGCCGGGACAGGGGTCCCAGGGGAGCTGTTTTTT,CASSPAGTGVPGELFF